This TCR beta chain was retrieved from a study of blood T cell repertoires in COVID-19. Study information: The United States, Italy and Spain provided the acute and convalescent COVID-19 samples.

The trim removed 2 bases at V and 6 bases at J, leaving 3 bases unmatched. The germline gives CDR1 MNHEY, CDR2 SVGAGI. CDR3 size: 13 residues. As originally analysed: The assay estimated nucleated cells by amplifying reference gene primers. The data were produced by immunoSEQ multiplex PCR, yet TCRdb's version contains in-frame clones alone and is incomplete. Clone size and the V and J calls come from that table; the DNA yielded D and trimming. The sample lists some 46,000 clones; around 75% were seen once. The rearrangement links TRBV6-5 to TRBJ2-7; 8 nucleotides agree with TRBD1. This TCR was sampled from an elderly man with acute or convalescent COVID-19. The source material was peripheral blood. The CDR3 loop is CASSYETGAEQYF. In DNA, the CDR3 is TGTGCCAGCAGTTACGAGACAGGGGCCGAGCAGTACTTC.